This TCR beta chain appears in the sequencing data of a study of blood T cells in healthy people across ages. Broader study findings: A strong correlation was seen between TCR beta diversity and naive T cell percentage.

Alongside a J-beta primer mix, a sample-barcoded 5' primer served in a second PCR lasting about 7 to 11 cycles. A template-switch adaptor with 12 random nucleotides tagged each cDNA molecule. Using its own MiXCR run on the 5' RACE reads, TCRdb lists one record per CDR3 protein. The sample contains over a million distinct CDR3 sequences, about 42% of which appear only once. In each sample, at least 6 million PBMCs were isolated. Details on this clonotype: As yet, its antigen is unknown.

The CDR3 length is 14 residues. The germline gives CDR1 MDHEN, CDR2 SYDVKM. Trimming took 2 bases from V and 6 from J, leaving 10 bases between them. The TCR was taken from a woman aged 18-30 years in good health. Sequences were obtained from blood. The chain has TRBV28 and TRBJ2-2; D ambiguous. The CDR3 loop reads CASSLKGFPGELFF. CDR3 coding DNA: TGTGCCAGCAGTTTAAAAGGGTTTCCCGGGGAGCTGTTTTTT. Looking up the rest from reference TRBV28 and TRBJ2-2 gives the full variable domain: DVKVTQSSRYLVKRTGEKVFLECVQDMDHENMFWYRQDPGLGLRLIYFSYDVKMKEKGDIPEGYSVSREKKERFSLILESASTNQTSMYLCASSLKGFPGELFFGEGSRLTVL.